The 14 T cell receptor beta chains below all came from one sample that was sequenced in a study of control samples from healthy donors and cancer patients. Libraries were prepared by immunoSEQ multiplex PCR; TCRdb keeps only in-frame clonotypes and omits some of them. The table shows roughly 63,000 clones, with roughly 90% occurring only once. Material for sequencing was PBMCs. The receptor source for this set is a man aged 40-55 years with colorectal cancer.

This rearrangement joins TRBV5-1 to TRBJ1-1, with D possibly matching TRBD1 (5 bases). V shed 0 bases and J shed 6 bases, with 6 bases lying between them. The germline V gene encodes CDR1 SGHRS and CDR2 YFSETQ. The CDR3 extends over 12 amino acids. In DNA, the CDR3 is TGCGCCAGCAGCTTGGCAGGGTCTGAAGCTTTCTTT. Translated: CASSLAGSEAFF.

V gene TRBV6-1 combines with J gene TRBJ2-3, with D maybe TRBD1 (5 bases). CDR1 and CDR2 (germline): MNHNS, SASEGT. The CDR3 runs to 14 residues. V was trimmed by 1 base and J by 8 bases, leaving 13 bases between them. CDR3 protein: CASSEGGAQVTQYF. In DNA, the CDR3 is TGTGCCAGCAGTGAAGGGGGTGCACAGGTTACGCAGTATTTT.

This chain uses TRBV7-2 with TRBJ1-3; weak D call: TRBD1 (5 bases). The CDR3 is made up of 15 amino acids. Trimming pared 3 bases from V and 4 bases from J, leaving 13 bases between. Germline lookup yields CDR1 SGHTA and CDR2 FQGNSA. For the CDR3, the DNA is TGTGCCAGCAGCTTTGGGACTGGCCTCGGAAACACCATATATTTT. Its translation: CASSFGTGLGNTIYF.

This clone was seen a handful of times. The V and J genes are TRBV6-5 and TRBJ2-7, with a possible D match to TRBD1 (5 bases). The V gene's germline CDR1 is MNHEY and CDR2 SVGAGI. V shed 2 bases and J shed 5 bases, with 13 bases lying between them. The CDR3 has 14 residues. The CDR3 nucleotides read TGTGCCAGCAGTTACGGGGCGGTCAAAAACGAGCAGTACTTC. This sequence encodes CASSYGAVKNEQYF.

This clone was observed a handful of times. The genes are TRBV11-3 and TRBJ2-5, with 7 bases identical to TRBD1. The CDR3 is made up of 13 amino acids. CDR1 SGHNT and CDR2 YENEEA come from the germline V gene. Unmatched junction bases numbered 5, after V lost 4 bases and J lost 6 bases. CDR3 in amino acids: CASSSTGVKTQYF. In DNA, the CDR3 is TGTGCCAGCAGCTCAACAGGGGTGAAGACCCAGTACTTC.

The chain uses TRBV5-6 and TRBJ1-4; D perhaps matches TRBD1 (6 bases). The CDR3 is 15 residues long. V gave up 4 bases and J gave up 8 bases, with 18 bases separating them. Germline lookup yields CDR1 SGHDT and CDR2 YYEEEE. CDR3 loop: CASSNPYRDSEKLFF. The CDR3 DNA follows: TGTGCCAGCAGCAATCCTTACAGGGATAGCGAAAAACTGTTTTTT.

This chain joins TRBV5-4 and TRBJ1-6; no firm D call. Between the trimmed V and J ends, which lost 0 bases and 9 bases, there was a span of 10 bases. The CDR3 sequence is 14 residues long. In germline, CDR1 is SGHNT, CDR2 YYREEE (reference sequence). The CDR3 DNA follows: TGTGCCAGCAGCTTGGAAACTTCTTTTTCACCCCTCCACTTT. The encoded protein is CASSLETSFSPLHF.

This clone has a single count. The CDR3 region is CASQGGNQPQHF. CDR3 bases: TGTGCCAGTCAGGGGGGCAATCAGCCCCAGCATTTT. This chain uses TRBV2 with TRBJ1-5; 7 nucleotides agree with TRBD1. The CDR3 runs to 12 residues. Trimming took 9 bases from V and 2 from J; bases not matched to a gene: 1. The germline gives CDR1 SNHLY, CDR2 FYNNEI.

The V call is TRBV27, the J call TRBJ2-3, with unresolved D. V was clipped by 3 bases and J by 2 bases, with 3 bases between them. From germline, CDR1 is MNHEY and CDR2 SMNVEV (reference sequence). This CDR3 is built from 12 residues. CDR3 region: CASSFSTDTQYF. CDR3 bases: TGTGCCAGCAGTTTTTCCACAGATACGCAGTATTTT.

V gene TRBV30 combines with J gene TRBJ1-5; tentative D call: TRBD1 (6 bases). CDR1 GTSNPN and CDR2 SVGIG come from the germline V gene (reference sequence). With 0 bases removed from V and 6 bases from J, the gap between germline ends came to 12 bases. This CDR3 is 14 amino acids long. The CDR3 region has the DNA TGTGCCTGGAGTGTACTCGGGGGCAGTCAGCCCCAGCATTTT. Encoded protein: CAWSVLGGSQPQHF.

The chain is built from TRBV2 and TRBJ1-6; tentatively, D is TRBD1 (5 bases). The CDR3 contains 15 residues. Germline lookup yields CDR1 SNHLY and CDR2 FYNNEI. V was clipped by 6 bases and J by 5 bases, with 14 bases between them. In DNA form, the CDR3 reads TGTGCCAGCAGCTCCGAGACAGCCAATAATTCACCCCTCCACTTT. Translated: CASSSETANNSPLHF.

The chain carries TRBV3-1 (or the pseudogene TRBV3-2) and TRBJ1-6; D remains ambiguous. The V and J ends lost 4 bases and 10 bases respectively, with 14 bases between them. Germline assignment: CDR1 LGHDT and CDR2 YNNKEL (reference sequence). The CDR3 is 14 amino acids. The DNA of the CDR3 is TGTGCCAGCAGCCCGGACCTGACCCCATCACCCCTCCACTTT. Translation gives CASSPDLTPSPLHF.

The chain joins TRBV5-4 to TRBJ2-1, with D tentatively TRBD1 (6 bases). The CDR3 is 14 amino acids. Trimming removed 1 base from V and 8 bases from J, with 13 bases in between. CDR1 SGHNT and CDR2 YYREEE come from the germline V gene (reference sequence). This CDR3 reads CASSLSRGGHEQFF. The CDR3 DNA is TGTGCCAGCAGCTTGTCCAGGGGTGGCCATGAGCAGTTCTTC.

V and J are TRBV2 and TRBJ2-5; 7 nucleotides match TRBD1. Germline V gene lookup returns CDR1 SNHLY and CDR2 FYNNEI. The V and J ends lost 4 bases and 5 bases, in that order; junction bases with no gene match: 10. The CDR3 is 15 amino acids. In DNA, the CDR3 is TGTGCCAGCAGTGGGACAGGAGCCCCTCTGGAGACCCAGTACTTC. Translating gives CASSGTGAPLETQYF.